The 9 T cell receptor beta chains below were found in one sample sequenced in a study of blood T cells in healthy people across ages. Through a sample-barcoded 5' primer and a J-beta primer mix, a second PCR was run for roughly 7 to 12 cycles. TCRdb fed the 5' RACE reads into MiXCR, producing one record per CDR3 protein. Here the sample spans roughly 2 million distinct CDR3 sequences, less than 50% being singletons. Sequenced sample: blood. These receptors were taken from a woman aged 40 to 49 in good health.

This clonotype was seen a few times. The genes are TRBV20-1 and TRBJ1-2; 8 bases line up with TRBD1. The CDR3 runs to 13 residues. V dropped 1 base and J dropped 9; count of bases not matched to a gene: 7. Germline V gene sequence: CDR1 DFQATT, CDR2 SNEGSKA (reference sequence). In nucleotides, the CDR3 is TGCAGTGCTAGAGGTGGACAGGGCTTGCGCTACACCTTC. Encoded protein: CSARGGQGLRYTF.

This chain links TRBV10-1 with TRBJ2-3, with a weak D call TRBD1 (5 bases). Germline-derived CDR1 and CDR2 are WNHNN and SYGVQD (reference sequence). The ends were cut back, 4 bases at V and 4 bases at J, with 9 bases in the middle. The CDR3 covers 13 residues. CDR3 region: CASSGQSSDTQYF. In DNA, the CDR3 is TGCGCCAGCAGTGGACAGTCGTCAGATACGCAGTATTTT.

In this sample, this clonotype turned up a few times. Here the CDR3 reads CASSQDLVGQPQHF. CDR3 in DNA: TGCGCCAGCAGCCAAGATCTGGTGGGTCAGCCCCAGCATTTT. The chain employs TRBV4-3 and TRBJ1-5; D is ambiguous. V dropped 0 bases and J dropped 6 bases, with 9 bases sitting between them. There are 14 residues in the CDR3. The germline V gene encodes CDR1 LGHNA and CDR2 YSLEER.

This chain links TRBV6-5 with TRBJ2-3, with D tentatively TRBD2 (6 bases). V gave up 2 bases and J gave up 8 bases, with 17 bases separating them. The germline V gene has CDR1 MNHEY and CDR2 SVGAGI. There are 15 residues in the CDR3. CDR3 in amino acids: CASSYLDSQGGTQYF. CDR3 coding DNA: TGTGCCAGCAGTTACCTTGACAGCCAGGGAGGTACGCAGTATTTT.

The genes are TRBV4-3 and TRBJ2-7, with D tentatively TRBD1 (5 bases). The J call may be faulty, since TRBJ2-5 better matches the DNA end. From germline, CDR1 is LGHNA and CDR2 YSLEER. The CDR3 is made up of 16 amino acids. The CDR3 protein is CASSQDFPGQGETQYF. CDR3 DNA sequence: TGCGCCAGCAGCCAAGACTTCCCAGGGCAAGGAGAGACCCAGTACTTC.

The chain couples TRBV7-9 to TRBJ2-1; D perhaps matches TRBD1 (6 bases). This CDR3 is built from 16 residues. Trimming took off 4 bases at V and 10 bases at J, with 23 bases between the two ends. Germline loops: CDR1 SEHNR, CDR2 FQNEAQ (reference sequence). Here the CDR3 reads CASSSSGAVSWNEQFF. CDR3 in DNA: TGTGCCAGCAGCTCATCAGGGGCGGTCTCTTGGAACGAGCAGTTCTTC.

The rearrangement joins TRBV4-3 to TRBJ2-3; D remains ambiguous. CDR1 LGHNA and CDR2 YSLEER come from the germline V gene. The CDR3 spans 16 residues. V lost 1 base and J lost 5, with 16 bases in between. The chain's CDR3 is CASSQGIQHDLDTQYF. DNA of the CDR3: TGCGCCAGCAGCCAAGGTATCCAGCATGATTTAGATACGCAGTATTTT.

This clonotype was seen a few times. CDR3 region: CASSLARASGGAGDEQFF. CDR3 coding DNA: TGTGCCAGCAGCTTAGCTCGGGCTAGCGGGGGGGCCGGAGATGAGCAGTTCTTC. The chain joins TRBV7-9 to TRBJ2-1, with 12 bases matching TRBD2. The CDR3 length is 18 residues. Losses at the gene ends were 0 bases for V and 8 bases for J; bases not matched to a gene: 11. Looked up from germline, CDR1 is SEHNR and CDR2 is FQNEAQ (reference sequence).

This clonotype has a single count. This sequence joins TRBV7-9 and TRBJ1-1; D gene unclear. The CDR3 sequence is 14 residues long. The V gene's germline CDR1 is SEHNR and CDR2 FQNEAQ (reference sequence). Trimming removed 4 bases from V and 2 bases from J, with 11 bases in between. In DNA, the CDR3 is TGTGCCAGCAGCTCCCGGACTCCCAACACTGAAGCTTTCTTT. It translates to CASSSRTPNTEAFF.